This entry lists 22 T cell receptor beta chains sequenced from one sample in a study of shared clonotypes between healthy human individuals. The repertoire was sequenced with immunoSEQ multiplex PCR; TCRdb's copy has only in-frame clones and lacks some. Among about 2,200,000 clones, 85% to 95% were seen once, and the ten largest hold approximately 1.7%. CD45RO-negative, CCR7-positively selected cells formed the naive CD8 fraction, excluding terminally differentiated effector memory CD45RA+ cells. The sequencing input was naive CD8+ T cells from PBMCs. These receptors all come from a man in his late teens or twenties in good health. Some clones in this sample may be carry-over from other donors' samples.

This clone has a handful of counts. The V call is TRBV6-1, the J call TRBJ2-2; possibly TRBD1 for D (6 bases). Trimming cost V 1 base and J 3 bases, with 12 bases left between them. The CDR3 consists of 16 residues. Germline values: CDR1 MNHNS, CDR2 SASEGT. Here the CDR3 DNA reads TGTGCCAGCAGTGAAGAGCCGGGACATCACACCGGGGAGCTGTTTTTT. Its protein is CASSEEPGHHTGELFF.

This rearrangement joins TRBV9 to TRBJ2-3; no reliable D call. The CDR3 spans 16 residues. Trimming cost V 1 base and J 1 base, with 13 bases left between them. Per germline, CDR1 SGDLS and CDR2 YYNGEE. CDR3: CASSVNRLQGTDTQYF. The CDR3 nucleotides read TGTGCCAGCAGCGTAAATAGGTTGCAAGGCACAGATACGCAGTATTTT.

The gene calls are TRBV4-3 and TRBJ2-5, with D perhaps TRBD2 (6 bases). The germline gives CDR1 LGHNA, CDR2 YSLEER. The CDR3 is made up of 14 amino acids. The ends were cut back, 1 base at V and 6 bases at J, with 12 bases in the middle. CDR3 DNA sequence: TGCGCCAGCAGCCAAGGGTGGGGGGAGAAGACCCAGTACTTC. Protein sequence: CASSQGWGEKTQYF.

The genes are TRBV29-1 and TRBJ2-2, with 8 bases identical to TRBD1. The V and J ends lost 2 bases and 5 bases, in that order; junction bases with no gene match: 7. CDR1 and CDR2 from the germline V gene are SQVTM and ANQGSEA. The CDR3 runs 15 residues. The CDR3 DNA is TGCAGCGTTGAATCCGTGACAGGGGTTACCGGGGAGCTGTTTTTT. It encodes CSVESVTGVTGELFF.

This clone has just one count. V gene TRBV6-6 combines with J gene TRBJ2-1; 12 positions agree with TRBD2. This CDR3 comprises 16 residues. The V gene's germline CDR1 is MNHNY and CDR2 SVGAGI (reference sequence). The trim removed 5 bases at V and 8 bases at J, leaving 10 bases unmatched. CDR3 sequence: CASSPTRLAGVDEQFF. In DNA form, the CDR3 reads TGTGCCAGCAGTCCAACTCGACTAGCGGGAGTGGATGAGCAGTTCTTC.

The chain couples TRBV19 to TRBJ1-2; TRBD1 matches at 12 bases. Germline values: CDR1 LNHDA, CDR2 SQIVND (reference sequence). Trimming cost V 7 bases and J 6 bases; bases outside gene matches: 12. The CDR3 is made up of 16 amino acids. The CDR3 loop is CASTGTGTGGVDGYTF. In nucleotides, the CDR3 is TGTGCCAGTACAGGCACCGGGACAGGGGGCGTGGATGGCTACACCTTC.

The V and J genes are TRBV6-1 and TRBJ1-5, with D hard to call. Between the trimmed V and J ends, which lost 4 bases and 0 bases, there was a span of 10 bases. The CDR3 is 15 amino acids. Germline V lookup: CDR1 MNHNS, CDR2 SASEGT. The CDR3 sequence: CASSVGGYSNQPQHF. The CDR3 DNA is TGTGCCAGCAGTGTTGGAGGGTATAGCAATCAGCCCCAGCATTTT.

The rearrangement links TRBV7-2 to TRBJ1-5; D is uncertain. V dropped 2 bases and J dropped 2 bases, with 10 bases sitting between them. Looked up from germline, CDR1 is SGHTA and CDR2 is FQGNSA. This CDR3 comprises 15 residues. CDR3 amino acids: CASSLNRQGNQPQHF. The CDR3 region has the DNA TGTGCCAGCAGCTTAAATCGCCAGGGCAATCAGCCCCAGCATTTT.

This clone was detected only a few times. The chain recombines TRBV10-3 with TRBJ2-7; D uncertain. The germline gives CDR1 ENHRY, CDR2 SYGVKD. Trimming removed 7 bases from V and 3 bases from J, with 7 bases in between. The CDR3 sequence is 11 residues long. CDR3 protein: CAIMDGYEQYF. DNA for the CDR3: TGTGCCATCATGGACGGCTACGAGCAGTACTTC.

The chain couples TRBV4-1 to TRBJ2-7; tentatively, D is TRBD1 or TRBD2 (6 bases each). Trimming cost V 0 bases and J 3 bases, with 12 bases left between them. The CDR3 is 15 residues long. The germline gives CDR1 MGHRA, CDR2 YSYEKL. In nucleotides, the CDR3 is TGCGCCAGCAGCCAAGAAAGGGGGGCGGGCTACGAGCAGTACTTC. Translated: CASSQERGAGYEQYF.

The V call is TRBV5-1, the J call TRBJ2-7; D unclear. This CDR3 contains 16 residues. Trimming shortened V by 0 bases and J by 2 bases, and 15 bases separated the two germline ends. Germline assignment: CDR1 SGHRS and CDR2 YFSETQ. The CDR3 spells CASSLGTRSRAYEQYF. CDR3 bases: TGCGCCAGCAGCTTGGGTACGAGGTCTCGGGCCTACGAGCAGTACTTC. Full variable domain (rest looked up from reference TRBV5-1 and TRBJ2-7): KAGVTQTPRYLIKTRGQQVTLSCSPISGHRSVSWYQQTPGQGLQFLFEYFSETQRNKGNFPGRFSGRQFSNSRSEMNVSTLELGDSALYLCASSLGTRSRAYEQYFGPGTRLTVT.

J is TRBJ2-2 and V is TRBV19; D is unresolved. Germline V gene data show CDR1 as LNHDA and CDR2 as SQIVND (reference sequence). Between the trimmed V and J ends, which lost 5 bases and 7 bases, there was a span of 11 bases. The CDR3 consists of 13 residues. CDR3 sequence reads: CASSLRVDGELFF. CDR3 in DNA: TGTGCCAGTAGTCTCCGGGTTGACGGGGAGCTGTTTTTT. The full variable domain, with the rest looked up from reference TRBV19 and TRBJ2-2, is DGGITQSPKYLFRKEGQNVTLSCEQNLNHDAMYWYRQDPGQGLRLIYYSQIVNDFQKGDIAEGYSVSREKKESFPLTVTSAQKNPTAFYLCASSLRVDGELFFGEGSRLTVL.

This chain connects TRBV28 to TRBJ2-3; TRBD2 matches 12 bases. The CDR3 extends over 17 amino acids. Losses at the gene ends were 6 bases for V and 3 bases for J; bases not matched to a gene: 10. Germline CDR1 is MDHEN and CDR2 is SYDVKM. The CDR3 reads CASRPSGRAGWTDTQYF. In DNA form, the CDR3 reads TGTGCCAGCAGACCTAGCGGGAGGGCCGGTTGGACAGATACGCAGTATTTT.

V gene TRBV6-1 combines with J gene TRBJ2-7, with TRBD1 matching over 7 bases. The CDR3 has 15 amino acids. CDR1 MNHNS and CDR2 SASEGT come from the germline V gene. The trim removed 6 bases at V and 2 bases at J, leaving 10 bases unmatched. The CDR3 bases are TGTGCCAGCAGCCCAACAGGGGAAGGCACCTACGAGCAGTACTTC. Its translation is CASSPTGEGTYEQYF.

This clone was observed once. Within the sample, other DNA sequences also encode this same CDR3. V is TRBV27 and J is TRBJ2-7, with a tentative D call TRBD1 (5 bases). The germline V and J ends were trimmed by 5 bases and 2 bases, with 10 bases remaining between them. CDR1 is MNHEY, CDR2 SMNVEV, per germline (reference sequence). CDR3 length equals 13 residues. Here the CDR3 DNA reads TGTGCCAGCAGTCTAGGACACACCTACGAGCAGTACTTC. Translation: CASSLGHTYEQYF.

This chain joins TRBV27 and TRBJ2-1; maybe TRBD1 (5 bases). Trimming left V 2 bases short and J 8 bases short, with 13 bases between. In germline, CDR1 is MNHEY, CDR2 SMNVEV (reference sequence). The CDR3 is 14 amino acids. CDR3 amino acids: CASSLRGLGDEQFF. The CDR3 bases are TGTGCCAGCAGTTTAAGGGGTCTGGGCGATGAGCAGTTCTTC.

Here the CDR3 reads CASSLDSREAFF. The CDR3 coding sequence is TGTGCCAGCAGCCTTGACAGCCGTGAAGCTTTCTTT. The J gene is TRBJ1-1, the V gene TRBV4-2; tentatively, D is TRBD1 (5 bases). The CDR3 loop spans 12 amino acids. Trimming took 4 bases from V and 7 from J, leaving 10 bases between them. The V gene's germline CDR1 is LGHNA and CDR2 YNFKEQ.

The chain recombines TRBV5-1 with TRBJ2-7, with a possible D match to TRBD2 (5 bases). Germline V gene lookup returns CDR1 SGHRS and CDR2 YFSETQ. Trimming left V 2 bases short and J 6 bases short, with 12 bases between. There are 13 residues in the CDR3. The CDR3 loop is CASSFTRASEQYF. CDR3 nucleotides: TGCGCCAGCAGCTTTACTAGGGCCTCCGAGCAGTACTTC.

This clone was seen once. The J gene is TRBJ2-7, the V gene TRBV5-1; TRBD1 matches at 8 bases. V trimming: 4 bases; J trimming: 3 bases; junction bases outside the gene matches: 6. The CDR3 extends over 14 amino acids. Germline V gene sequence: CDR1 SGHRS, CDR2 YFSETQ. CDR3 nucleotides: TGCGCCAGCAGCAGCGCCGGGACAGGCTACGAGCAGTACTTC. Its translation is CASSSAGTGYEQYF. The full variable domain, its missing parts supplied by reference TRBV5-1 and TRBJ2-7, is KAGVTQTPRYLIKTRGQQVTLSCSPISGHRSVSWYQQTPGQGLQFLFEYFSETQRNKGNFPGRFSGRQFSNSRSEMNVSTLELGDSALYLCASSSAGTGYEQYFGPGTRLTVT.

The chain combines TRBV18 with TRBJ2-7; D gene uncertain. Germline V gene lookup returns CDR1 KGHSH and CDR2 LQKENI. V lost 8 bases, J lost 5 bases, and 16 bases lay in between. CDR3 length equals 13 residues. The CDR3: CASASGWPDEQYF. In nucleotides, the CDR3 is TGTGCCAGCGCTTCGGGCTGGCCGGACGAGCAGTACTTC. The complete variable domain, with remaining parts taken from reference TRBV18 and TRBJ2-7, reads NAGVMQNPRHLVRRRGQEARLRCSPMKGHSHVYWYRQLPEEGLKFMVYLQKENIIDESGMPKERFSAEFPKEGPSILRIQQVVRGDSAAYFCASASGWPDEQYFGPGTRLTVT.

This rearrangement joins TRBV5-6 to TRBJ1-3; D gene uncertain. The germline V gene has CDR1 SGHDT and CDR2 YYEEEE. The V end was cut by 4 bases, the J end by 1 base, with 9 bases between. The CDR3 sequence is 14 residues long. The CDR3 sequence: CASSQDLSGNTIYF. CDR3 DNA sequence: TGTGCCAGCAGCCAGGACTTATCTGGAAACACCATATATTTT.

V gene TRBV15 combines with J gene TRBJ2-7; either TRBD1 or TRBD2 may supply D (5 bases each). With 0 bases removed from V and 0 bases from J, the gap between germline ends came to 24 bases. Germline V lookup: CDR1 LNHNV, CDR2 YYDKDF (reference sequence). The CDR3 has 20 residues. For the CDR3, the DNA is TGTGCCACCAGCAGAGATGAAGGGGAGTTCGGCAGGGTGAGCTCCTACGAGCAGTACTTC. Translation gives CATSRDEGEFGRVSSYEQYF.